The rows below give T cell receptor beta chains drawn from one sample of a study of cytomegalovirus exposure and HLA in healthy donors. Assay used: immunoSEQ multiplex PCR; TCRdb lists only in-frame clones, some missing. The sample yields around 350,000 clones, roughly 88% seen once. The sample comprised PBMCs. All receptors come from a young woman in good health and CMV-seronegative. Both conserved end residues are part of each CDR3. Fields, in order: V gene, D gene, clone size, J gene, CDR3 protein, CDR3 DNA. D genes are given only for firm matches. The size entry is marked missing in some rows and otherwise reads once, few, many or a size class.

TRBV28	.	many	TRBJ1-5	CASSFGGSNQPQHF	TGTGCCAGCAGTTTCGGGGGGAGCAATCAGCCCCAGCATTTT
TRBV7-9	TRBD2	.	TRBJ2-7	CASSPAGGQAYEQYF	TGTGCCAGCAGTCCGGCGGGGGGACAAGCCTACGAGCAGTACTTC
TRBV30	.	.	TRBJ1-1	CAWKTGYSVGTEAFF	TGTGCCTGGAAGACGGGGTATAGCGTAGGCACTGAAGCTTTCTTT
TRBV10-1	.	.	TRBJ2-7	CASSRDTSNYEQYF	TGCGCCAGCAGTCGGGACACGTCGAACTACGAGCAGTACTTC
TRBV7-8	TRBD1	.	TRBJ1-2	CASSPQGEAGLWGYTF	TGTGCCAGCAGCCCGCAGGGGGAAGCAGGGCTCTGGGGCTACACCTTC
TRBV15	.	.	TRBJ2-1	CATSRVIAINEQFF	TGTGCCACCAGCAGAGTGATAGCGATCAATGAGCAGTTCTTC
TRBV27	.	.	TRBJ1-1	CASTPSRSLNTEAFF	TGTGCCAGCACTCCCTCTAGGTCCTTGAACACTGAAGCTTTCTTT
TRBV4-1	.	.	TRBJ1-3	CASSQEPRLGNTIYF	TGCGCCAGCAGCCAAGAACCCAGGCTTGGAAACACCATATATTTT
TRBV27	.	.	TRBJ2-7	CASSLWGSTYEQYF	TGTGCCAGCAGTTTATGGGGCAGTACCTACGAGCAGTACTTC
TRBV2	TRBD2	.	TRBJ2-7	CASRIAGLYEQYF	TGTGCCAGCAGAATAGCGGGCCTCTACGAGCAGTACTTC
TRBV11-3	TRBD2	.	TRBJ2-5	CASSLGGTRAQETQYF	TGTGCCAGCAGCTTAGGCGGGACTAGGGCCCAAGAGACCCAGTACTTC
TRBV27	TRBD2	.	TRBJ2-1	CASSLGLAGVFTYNEQFF	TGTGCCAGCAGTTTGGGACTAGCGGGAGTTTTCACCTACAATGAGCAGTTCTTC
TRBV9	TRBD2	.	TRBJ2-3	CASSFGTSGSHTDTQYF	TGTGCCAGCAGCTTCGGGACTAGCGGGAGTCACACAGATACGCAGTATTTT
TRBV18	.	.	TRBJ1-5	CASSPSQGNQPQHF	TGTGCCAGCTCACCAAGCCAGGGGAATCAGCCCCAGCATTTT
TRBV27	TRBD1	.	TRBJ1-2	CASSFRGHYGYTF	TGTGCCAGCAGTTTCAGGGGGCACTATGGCTACACCTTC
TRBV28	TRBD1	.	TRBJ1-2	CASSLTGTGYGYTF	TGTGCCAGCAGTTTAACCGGGACAGGCTATGGCTACACCTTC
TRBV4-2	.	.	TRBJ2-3	CASSPRAAGNTDTQYF	TGTGCCAGCAGCCCCCGGGCAGCGGGCAACACAGATACGCAGTATTTT
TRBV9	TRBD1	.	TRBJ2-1	CASSADRGSYNEQFF	TGTGCCAGCAGCGCGGACAGGGGCTCCTACAATGAGCAGTTCTTC
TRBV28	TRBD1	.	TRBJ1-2	CASSPGQPYGYTF	TGTGCCAGCAGCCCGGGACAGCCCTATGGCTACACCTTC
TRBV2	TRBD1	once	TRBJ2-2	CASRTGTGVTGELFF	TGTGCCAGCAGAACCGGGACAGGGGTTACCGGGGAGCTGTTTTTT
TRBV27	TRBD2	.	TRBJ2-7	CASSLGVSGRDEQYF	TGTGCCAGCAGTTTAGGAGTTAGCGGGAGAGACGAGCAGTACTTC
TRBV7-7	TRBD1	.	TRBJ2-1	CASSAFGTDNEQFF	TGTGCCAGCAGCGCCTTCGGGACAGACAATGAGCAGTTCTTC
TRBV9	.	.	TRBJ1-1	CASSVDVTGRTEAFF	TGTGCCAGCAGCGTAGACGTGACGGGAAGAACTGAAGCTTTCTTT
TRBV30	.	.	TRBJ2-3	CAWSVPGANTDTQYF	TGTGCCTGGAGTGTACCAGGGGCGAATACAGATACGCAGTATTTT
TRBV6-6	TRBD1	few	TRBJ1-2	CASSYPGGGGYTF	TGTGCCAGCAGTTACCCAGGGGGCGGGGGCTACACCTTC